Presented here are 8 T cell receptor beta chains from one specimen sequenced in a study of T cell changes during pregnancy in multiple sclerosis. The method was immunoSEQ multiplex PCR; TCRdb's version includes in-frame clones alone and lacks a portion of them. The table includes over 75,000 clones, around 92% detected once. The sample in question was peripheral blood, obtained in the first trimester of pregnancy. Receptors were obtained from a female donor with multiple sclerosis, enrolled in a pregnancy study.

The chain joins TRBV7-2 to TRBJ2-1; 9 nucleotides align to TRBD1. Germline CDR1 and CDR2: SGHTA and FQGNSA. The length of the CDR3 is 14 residues. V gave up 4 bases and J gave up 8 bases; unmatched junction bases: 6. CDR3 nucleotide sequence: TGTGCCAGCAGCTCGGGACAGGGTCGGGATGAGCAGTTCTTC. Translating gives CASSSGQGRDEQFF.

The rearrangement uses TRBV18 and TRBJ2-1; D gene ambiguous. This CDR3 is 11 amino acids long. Germline V lookup: CDR1 KGHSH, CDR2 LQKENI. Trimming stripped 3 bases from V and 9 bases from J, with 6 bases between. The CDR3 loop is CASSPQVEQFF. CDR3 DNA: TGTGCCAGCTCACCTCAGGTTGAGCAGTTCTTC.

The genes are TRBV5-6 and TRBJ2-1, with 10 bases matching TRBD2. The CDR3 has 15 amino acids. The trim removed 2 bases at V and 6 bases at J, leaving 5 bases unmatched. From germline, CDR1 is SGHDT and CDR2 YYEEEE. The CDR3, as DNA: TGTGCCAGCAGCTTCATCGTAGCGGGAGGCAATGAGCAGTTCTTC. Translation: CASSFIVAGGNEQFF.

The CDR3: CASSPPGLNIQYF. The DNA for the CDR3 is TGTGCCAGCAGTCCTCCGGGACTCAACATTCAGTACTTC. The chain couples TRBV28 to TRBJ2-4; TRBD2 is a possible D gene (6 bases). This CDR3 is 13 amino acids long. Germline V gene data show CDR1 as MDHEN and CDR2 as SYDVKM. V lost 5 bases and J 7 bases, leaving 12 bases between the germline ends.

The rearrangement uses TRBV11-2 and TRBJ2-1, with 9 bases fitting TRBD2. The CDR3 runs 15 residues. The J segment lost 8 bases and the V segment lost 3 bases, leaving 8 bases of the junction unmatched. Germline values: CDR1 SGHAT, CDR2 FQNNGV. This CDR3 reads CASSLGAGGDHEQFF. The CDR3 nucleotides are TGTGCCAGCAGCTTGGGAGCGGGAGGTGACCATGAGCAGTTCTTC. Combining the CDR3 with reference TRBV11-2 and TRBJ2-1 gives the whole variable domain EAGVAQSPRYKIIEKRQSVAFWCNPISGHATLYWYQQILGQGPKLLIQFQNNGVVDDSQLPKDRFSAERLKGVDSTLKIQPAKLEDSAVYLCASSLGAGGDHEQFFGPGTRLTVL.

The chain has TRBV28 and TRBJ2-1, with D hard to call. Germline loops: CDR1 MDHEN, CDR2 SYDVKM. The CDR3 runs to 11 residues. Trimming stripped 5 bases from V and 5 bases from J, with 4 bases between. CDR3 amino acids: CASSPNNEQFF. The CDR3, as DNA: TGTGCCAGCAGTCCTAACAATGAGCAGTTCTTC. The full variable domain, rest sourced from reference TRBV28 and TRBJ2-1, is DVKVTQSSRYLVKRTGEKVFLECVQDMDHENMFWYRQDPGLGLRLIYFSYDVKMKEKGDIPEGYSVSREKKERFSLILESASTNQTSMYLCASSPNNEQFFGPGTRLTVL.

CDR3 coding DNA: TGCAGCGTTGAAGCTGCGGGACTAGCGGGTCGTATCAGGAAGACCCAGTACTTC. Translated: CSVEAAGLAGRIRKTQYF. The chain has TRBV29-1 and TRBJ2-5; TRBD2 matches 12 bases. This CDR3 is built from 18 residues. V gave up 1 base and J gave up 6 bases; unmatched junction bases: 15. CDR1 and CDR2 (germline): SQVTM, ANQGSEA.

The chain combines TRBV5-1 with TRBJ1-3, with a tentative D call TRBD1 (6 bases). V was trimmed by 7 bases and J by 1 base, leaving 15 bases between them. The germline V gene encodes CDR1 SGHRS and CDR2 YFSETQ. The CDR3 is 15 residues long. CDR3 loop: CASSLGGVSGNTIYF. Here the CDR3 DNA reads TGCGCCAGCTCTCTAGGGGGGGTATCTGGAAACACCATATATTTT.